This T cell receptor beta chain originates from a study of spatial heterogeneity in lung cancer. Study summary: Averaged across combinations, each unique TCR and UMI pairing appeared more than ten times in raw reads, which were uncorrected.

Time point denoted: sample taken at primary tumor resection. The study sequenced unsorted whole RNA from tumor, nontumor lung or frozen PBMC. CDR3 length equals 13 residues. CDR1 and CDR2 (germline): SQVTM, ANQGSEA. Between the trimmed V and J ends, which lost 6 bases and 11 bases, there was a span of 22 bases. Study-level results: Compared with follow-up, resection was when ubiquitous expanded tumor TCRs appeared in blood more.

TCRdb re-derived calls from the 5' RACE reads in MiXCR, one entry per CDR3 protein. In the table there are some 52,000 distinct CDR3 sequences, roughly 7% of which are singletons. By share, this clonotype ranks as medium-sized. Antigen unknown. The chain couples TRBV29-1 to TRBJ1-1, with D possibly being TRBD1 (5 bases). Sequenced here: PBMCs, sampled at surgery. This TCR was recovered from a female donor with early-stage non-small cell lung cancer. The CDR3, as DNA: TGCAGCGTATCCAGGGCTGGGGCTAAGTTGGCTTTCTTT. It translates to CSVSRAGAKLAFF.